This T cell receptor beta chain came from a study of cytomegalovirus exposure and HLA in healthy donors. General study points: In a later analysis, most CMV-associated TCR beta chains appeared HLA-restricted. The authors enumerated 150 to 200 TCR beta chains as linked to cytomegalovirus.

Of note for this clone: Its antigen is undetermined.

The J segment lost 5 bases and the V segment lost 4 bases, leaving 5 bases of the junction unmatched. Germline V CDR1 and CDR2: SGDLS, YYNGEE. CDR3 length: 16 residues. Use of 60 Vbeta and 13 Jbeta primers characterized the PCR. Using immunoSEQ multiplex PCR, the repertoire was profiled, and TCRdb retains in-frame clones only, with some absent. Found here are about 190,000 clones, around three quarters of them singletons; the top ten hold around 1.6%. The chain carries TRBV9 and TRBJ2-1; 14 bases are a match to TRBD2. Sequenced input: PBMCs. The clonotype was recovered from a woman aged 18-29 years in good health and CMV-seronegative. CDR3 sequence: CASSPGLAGVNNEQFF. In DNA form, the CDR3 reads TGTGCCAGCAGCCCGGGACTAGCGGGGGTTAACAATGAGCAGTTCTTC.